The entry below describes one T cell receptor (beta chain). Its antigen has not been determined. Qualities for individual bases were not recorded, and no much larger clone is one base off. This record comes from a study of T cell responses to AZD1222 COVID-19 vaccine (dated by TCRdb to about 2021). Context from the whole study: Because spike-specific TCR depth and breadth did not differ between the two schedules, AZD1222 recipients who got a second dose at roughly 4 weeks were pooled with those who got a second dose at roughly 12 weeks. Trial participants were enrolled by age into subgroups of 18-55, 56-69 and 70-plus years, and roughly 150, 30 and 60 TCR-sequenced participants, respectively, were included in these subgroups. TCR sequencing was performed for approximately 240 trial participants, of whom approximately 200 were given two doses of AZD1222 and approximately 25 were given two doses of MenACWY control vaccine. The full study reports these points: Participants were mostly white British and included more females than males, and it was suggested by the authors that clonal diversity may have been underestimated. Because no samples from the day 14 peak response were available, repertoires could be characterized only after the peak T cell response. Conclusions about previously exposed vaccinees are limited because only six or seven AZD1222 recipients were SARS-CoV-2 seropositive at baseline. After two AZD1222 doses, both the breadth and the depth of spike-specific TCRs were significantly higher than at day 0 and than in MenACWY recipients. Reportedly, close to half of the unique spike-specific TCRs recognized epitopes lying outside the regions that are mutated in the B.1.351 and B.1.1.7 variants. Vaccine-associated CD4 TCRs spanned the whole spike protein, with dominant responses in regions 160-218 and 743-854. In the small 56-69-year group, the increase in depth fell short of significance, most likely because of low power.

From the germline V gene, CDR1 is SGHRS and CDR2 is YFSETQ. V is pared back by 0 bases and J by 0 bases, with 4 bases lying between the germline termini. The CDR3 sequence holds 14 residues, the cysteine and phenylalanine included. The only DNA kept is the CDR3, 42 bases in frame from the first base. Per the publication, the time point label means: baseline before first vaccination. Vaccinee samples came from UK trials COV001 and COV002, including a single-blind randomized controlled phase 2/3 trial of AZD1222 (ChAdOx1 nCoV-19) in healthy adults. For TCRbeta chain sequencing, PBMC samples were collected from trial participants at day 0 and at day 28 after the second dose. The CDR3 regions of human TCRbeta chains were analyzed by immunosequencing. Turning to the authors' computational methods: TCRs in the repertoires were matched against a reference library of SARS-CoV-2-specific TCRs that had been generated with the MIRA antigen-specificity platform. Breadth was defined as the fraction of unique TCRs that were SARS-CoV-2-associated. Depth was defined as the fraction of total T cells that were SARS-CoV-2-associated. Using the MIRA data, each spike-specific TCR was assigned both to the spike region to which the TCR was reactive and to a CD4 or CD8 class. Log10-transformed breadth and depth values were compared by one-way ANOVA with Sidak's multiple comparisons tests. What TCRdb holds here is the immuneACCESS table cut down to in-frame rearrangements. Part of the clones is not present; checked against another copy, under half of the missing clones reflect an unresolved V gene, and the others are unexplained. V and J calls and clone size are as listed in that table; D and trimming were resolved from the DNA. This sample gives 240,000 or so clones in total; approximately 93% of them show up just once. Less than 0.65% of the sample is in the top ten clones.

This TCR came from an adult in good health. In this chain, TRBV5-1 is recombined with TRBJ1-3, with no confidently assigned D gene. The source was peripheral blood, collected on day 0 of AZD1222 vaccination. The CDR3 protein: CASSLGDSGNTIYF. The DNA reads TGCGCCAGCAGCTTGGGGGACTCTGGAAACACCATATATTTT. The CDR3 plus the reference TRBV5-1 and TRBJ1-3 genes for the other parts give the full variable domain: KAGVTQTPRYLIKTRGQQVTLSCSPISGHRSVSWYQQTPGQGLQFLFEYFSETQRNKGNFPGRFSGRQFSNSRSEMNVSTLELGDSALYLCASSLGDSGNTIYFGEGSWLTVV.